The present entry profiles one TCR beta chain with its context. There is no known antigen for this receptor. Per-base quality was not reported, and no clone a single base away is much larger than it. The library was made by the immunoSEQ multiplex PCR assay. The published analysis was carried out like this. To diagnose cytomegalovirus status from the catalog of TCR beta chain sequences, a statistical classification framework was built. TCRdb mirrors the immuneACCESS table, restricted to in-frame sequences. Some clones are absent from its copies; in checked studies, under half trace to an unresolved V gene, and the reason for the others is unknown. D and trimming were read from the DNA, whereas the V and J calls and clone size are those reported in that table. In all, the sample holds about 160,000 clones, and about 95% of those were seen once. The ten largest clones add up to 0.89% of the sample.

Donors formed part of the validation cohort, which comprised over a hundred subjects and was distinct from the first cohort of 666 subjects. The sample comes from a study of cytomegalovirus exposure and HLA in healthy donors (dated by TCRdb to about 2017). Regarding the study in general: According to a later analysis, one platform produced both the 110 or so validation repertoires and the approximately 670 repertoires of the first cohort. High-throughput TCR immunosequencing, statistical association of individual TCRs with disease status, and machine learning were combined to predict cytomegalovirus infection status. The aim of the study was to test whether cataloging public T cell receptors could identify signatures of past pathogen exposure. Along with the roughly 670-subject first cohort, a separate validation cohort of around 110 different subjects was used. What the research found in general, with its limitations: According to the authors, the approach could potentially be generalized to other disease states and immunological phenotypes. A later analysis lacked HLA typing for the validation cohort, so it scored co-occurrence in that cohort across all 110 or so repertoires. The study listed around 160 TCR beta chains as associated with cytomegalovirus. Across donors, most TCR sequences were observed very rarely, whereas some public TCRs were present in many individuals. In both the original and validation cohorts, the classifier was reported to diagnose cytomegalovirus status with high specificity and sensitivity. Subsequent analysis determined that TCRs grouped into clusters in the first cohort also showed a tendency toward co-occurrence across the 120 validation repertoires, and approximately 94% of cluster scores exceeded 0. Three of the identified cytomegalovirus-associated TCR beta chains were confirmed in vitro to be specific for cytomegalovirus antigens.

V is cut by 4 bases and J by 2 bases, and the space between the germline ends is 17 bases. Sequences MGHRA (CDR1) and YSYEKL (CDR2) are obtained from the germline V gene. From its cysteine to its phenylalanine, the CDR3 spans 16 amino acids. The CDR3 DNA has 48 bases and is translated from base 1. The rearranged segments are TRBV4-1 and TRBJ1-2, and the D gene may be TRBD1, 5 bases matching. The sequence came from a woman in her late teens or twenties in good health and CMV-seronegative. Sequencing was carried out using PBMCs. Read as DNA, the sequence is TGCGCCAGCAGCCCAGCCGGGACTATGGTAAACTATGGCTACACCTTC. Its translation is CASSPAGTMVNYGYTF.